The 7 T cell receptor beta chains listed next were all sequenced from one sample in a study of identical twins. MiXCR, applied by TCRdb to the 5' RACE reads, yields one record per CDR3 protein. This table holds more than 200,000 distinct CDR3 sequences, less than 9.5% found once. Specimen: memory (CD45RO+) T cells sorted from blood. All receptors come from a woman aged 18-30 years in good health.

V usage is TRBV7-8 and J usage is TRBJ2-1; D gene ambiguous. Germline V gives CDR1 SGHVS, CDR2 FQNEAQ. The CDR3 consists of 15 residues. Trimming shortened V by 5 bases and J by 0 bases, and 11 bases separated the two germline ends. The CDR3 loop is CASSLTESSYNEQFF. The CDR3, as DNA: TGTGCCAGCAGCCTAACAGAGTCCTCCTACAATGAGCAGTTCTTC.

The rearrangement links TRBV18 to TRBJ2-5; D call uncertain. The CDR3 totals 13 residues. V shed 0 bases and J shed 4 bases, with 6 bases lying between them. Looked up from germline, CDR1 is KGHSH and CDR2 is LQKENI. The DNA of the CDR3 is TGTGCCAGCTCACCACCAGGGCCAGAGACCCAGTACTTC. Translating it yields CASSPPGPETQYF.

This clonotype was found a few times. The chain joins TRBV11-3 to TRBJ2-2; D gene ambiguous. This CDR3 comprises 17 residues. V was clipped by 3 bases and J by 8 bases, with 22 bases between them. Germline CDR1 reads SGHNT; CDR2 reads YENEEA. The DNA for the CDR3 is TGTGCCAGCAGCTTTAGATCCGGCCCCACCTTTCTGGGGGAGCTGTTTTTT. Translation gives CASSFRSGPTFLGELFF.

This clonotype has at least ten counts. The chain is built from TRBV5-1 and TRBJ2-7; D unresolved. The V end was cut by 1 base, the J end by 6 bases, with 14 bases between. Germline V CDR1 and CDR2: SGHRS, YFSETQ. The CDR3 has 14 amino acids. The CDR3 coding sequence is TGCGCCAGCAGCTTGTACGGACGGTTTGGCGAGCAGTACTTC. Its translation is CASSLYGRFGEQYF.

This clonotype was found many times. This chain connects TRBV6-1 to TRBJ2-1, with D tentatively TRBD2 (7 bases). CDR3 size: 17 residues. V was shortened by 6 bases and J by 3 bases, with 21 bases between the two germline ends. CDR1 is MNHNS and CDR2 is SASEGT in the germline V gene. The CDR3 loop reads CASSPRGRGGRYNEQFF. The CDR3 DNA sequence: TGTGCCAGCAGCCCCCGTGGAAGGGGGGGCCGCTACAATGAGCAGTTCTTC.

This clonotype turned up a few times. This rearrangement joins TRBV10-3 to TRBJ1-6, with D tentatively TRBD1 (5 bases). Germline V CDR1 and CDR2: ENHRY, SYGVKD. Trimming removed 7 bases from V and 8 bases from J, with 15 bases in between. The CDR3 contains 14 residues. The CDR3 sequence: CAITRERGDSPLHF. In DNA, the CDR3 is TGTGCCATCACTCGAGAAAGAGGGGATTCACCCCTCCACTTT.

This clonotype has at least ten counts. The rearrangement joins TRBV30 to TRBJ2-7, with a possible D match to TRBD1 (5 bases). Germline CDR1 and CDR2: GTSNPN and SVGIG (reference sequence). The CDR3 extends over 13 amino acids. The V and J ends lost 3 bases and 5 bases respectively, with 14 bases between them. DNA for the CDR3: TGTGCCTGGAGCAAGGACATTAGGGACGAGCAGTACTTC. This encodes CAWSKDIRDEQYF. Full variable domain (missing parts from reference TRBV30 and TRBJ2-7): SQTIHQWPATLVQPVGSPLSLECTVEGTSNPNLYWYRQAAGRGLQLLFYSVGIGQISSEVPQNLSASRPQDRQFILSSKKLLLSDSGFYLCAWSKDIRDEQYFGPGTRLTVT.